This T cell receptor (beta chain) comes out of a study of T cell repertoires in cytomegalovirus infection. TCRdb reanalysed the reads using MiXCR and keeps one entry per CDR3 protein. The sample holds approximately 600,000 distinct CDR3 sequences, approximately 40% seen once. For this clonotype: Its antigen is unidentified.

The sequences come from cultured PBMCs, collected from culture after CMV antigen stimulation. The clonotype comes from a human donor in good health (CMV status not recorded). Some clones in this sample may be carry-over from other donors' samples.

The CDR3 DNA is TGTGCCAGCAGCTCCAAGACTAGCGGAGATTACGAGCAGTACTTC. Translation: CASSSKTSGDYEQYF. The gene calls are TRBV5-4 and TRBJ2-7, with 9 bases aligning to TRBD2. V shed 3 bases, J shed 4 bases, and the junction held 8 bases outside the gene matches. Germline assignment: CDR1 SGHNT and CDR2 YYREEE (reference sequence). The CDR3 loop spans 15 amino acids.